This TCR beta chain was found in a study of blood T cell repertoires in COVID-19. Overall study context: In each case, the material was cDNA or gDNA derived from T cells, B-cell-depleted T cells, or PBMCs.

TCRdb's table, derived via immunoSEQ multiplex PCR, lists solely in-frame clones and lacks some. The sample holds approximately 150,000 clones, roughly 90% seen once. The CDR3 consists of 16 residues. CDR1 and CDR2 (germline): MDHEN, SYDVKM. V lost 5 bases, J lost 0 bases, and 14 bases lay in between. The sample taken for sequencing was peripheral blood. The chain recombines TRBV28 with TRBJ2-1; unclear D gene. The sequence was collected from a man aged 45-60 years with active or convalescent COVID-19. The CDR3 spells CASSPPGSSSYNEQFF. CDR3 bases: TGTGCCAGCAGTCCGCCAGGCAGCAGCTCCTACAATGAGCAGTTCTTC.